Here is one T cell receptor beta chain with its context. Its antigen remains unknown. These data originate in a study of T cell responses to AZD1222 COVID-19 vaccine. In the study overall: Pooling was applied to second doses at about 4 or about 12 weeks. Points from the study as a whole: Without day 14 samples, only post-peak T cell repertoires were studied.

The J segment lost 2 bases and the V segment lost 3 bases, leaving 2 bases of the junction unmatched. Germline values: CDR1 SGHAT, CDR2 FQNNGV. This CDR3 is built from 14 residues. Repertoires were generated with immunoSEQ multiplex PCR, while TCRdb's copy carries only in-frame clones and drops some. The table lists around 72,000 clones, approximately 80% of them singletons. This specimen consisted of peripheral blood, obtained on day 0 of AZD1222 vaccination. This sequence joins TRBV11-2 and TRBJ2-7; 9 bases fit TRBD2. The TCR was taken from an adult in good health. The CDR3 reads CASSFGGGAYEQYF. CDR3 nucleotides: TGTGCCAGCAGCTTCGGCGGGGGGGCCTACGAGCAGTACTTC.